This is a list of T cell receptor beta chains from one sample in a study of blood T cell repertoires in COVID-19. Profiled with immunoSEQ multiplex PCR; TCRdb holds only in-frame clones, not every one. In the table there are about 260,000 clones, approximately 88% of which are singletons. The sample was PBMCs or T cells enriched from blood (not recorded which). These receptors all stem from a woman between 40 and 55 years old who had been exposed to COVID-19. The CDR3 runs from the conserved cysteine through the conserved F or W. The D gene is left open where the match is weak. Not every row has a clone size; where given, it reads once, few, many or a size class.

length	V	J	D	size	DNA	CDR3
17	TRBV19	TRBJ1-2	-	once	TGTGCCAGTAGTATAAATCCAAAGACAGACCCACGCTATGGCTACACCTTC	CASSINPKTDPRYGYTF
14	TRBV7-9	TRBJ1-5	-	-	TGTGCCAGCAGTTTAGGACAGTCAAATCAGCCCCAGCATTTT	CASSLGQSNQPQHF
13	TRBV19	TRBJ2-1	-	-	TGTGCCAGTAGTATAGCCGGTTACAATGAGCAGTTCTTC	CASSIAGYNEQFF
14	TRBV5-1	TRBJ2-1	-	-	TGCGCCAGCAGCTTGCTCCCTAGTAGCGATGAGCAGTTCTTC	CASSLLPSSDEQFF
15	TRBV4-1	TRBJ1-2	-	-	TGCGCCAGCAGCCAAGAGTACGGGGGTGGCTATGGCTACACCTTC	CASSQEYGGGYGYTF
11	TRBV6-5	TRBJ1-1	-	-	TGTGCCAGCAGCTACCGTGGGAGGGCTTTCTTT	CASSYRGRAFF
13	TRBV7-2	TRBJ1-2	TRBD1	once	TGTGCCAGCAGCTTTGACAGGGGGGATGGCTACACCTTC	CASSFDRGDGYTF
15	TRBV27	TRBJ2-5	TRBD1	once	TGTGCCAGCAGTCCCTGGGACAGCTTACAAGAGACCCAGTACTTC	CASSPWDSLQETQYF
13	TRBV9	TRBJ1-1	-	-	TGTGCCAGCAGCGCGACAGGGAACACTGAAGCTTTCTTT	CASSATGNTEAFF
13	TRBV28	TRBJ2-5	-	-	TGTGCCAGCAGTGTCTCAGGGCAAGAGACCCAGTACTTC	CASSVSGQETQYF
14	TRBV3-1/TRBV3-2	TRBJ1-1	-	-	TGTGCCAGCAGCCAAGATCCGGTGGAGATTGAAGCTTTCTTT	CASSQDPVEIEAFF
14	TRBV15	TRBJ1-6	-	-	TGTGCCACCAGCAGCAACAGGTTTGATTCACCCCTCCACTTT	CATSSNRFDSPLHF
13	TRBV7-9	TRBJ1-1	TRBD1	-	TGTGCCAGCAGCGCGGGACAGGCTTTAGAAGCTTTCTTT	CASSAGQALEAFF
15	TRBV4-3	TRBJ2-7	TRBD2	-	TGCGCCAGCAGCCTAACTTCGCGGGGAGGGTACGAGCAGTACTTC	CASSLTSRGGYEQYF
16	TRBV7-3	TRBJ2-1	TRBD2	-	TGTGCCAGCAGCCCTTCGTCTAGCGGGAGCTATCATGAGCAGTTCTTC	CASSPSSSGSYHEQFF
15	TRBV6-2/TRBV6-3	TRBJ2-2	-	-	TGTGCCAGCAGCCAAATAGACAATACGGCCGGGGAGCTGTTTTTT	CASSQIDNTAGELFF
14	TRBV3-1/TRBV3-2	TRBJ2-5	-	-	TGTGCCAGCAGCTTGACCGGGAATGAAGAGACCCAGTACTTC	CASSLTGNEETQYF
13	TRBV7-8	TRBJ1-2	-	-	TGTGCCAGCAGCGAACAGGGCTTCTATGGCTACACCTTC	CASSEQGFYGYTF
13	TRBV4-1	TRBJ2-6	-	-	TGCGCCAGCGGGGGGTCTGGGGCCAACGTCCTGACTTTC	CASGGSGANVLTF
15	TRBV7-2	TRBJ2-4	-	-	TGTGCCAGCAGCTTAGGGGGAGTTAGGGCTCGCATTCAGTACTTC	CASSLGGVRARIQYF
16	TRBV3-1/TRBV3-2	TRBJ2-5	TRBD1	-	TGTGCCAGCAGCCGAAAGACAGGGTTGTACCAAGAGACCCAGTACTTC	CASSRKTGLYQETQYF
18	TRBV5-4	TRBJ2-3	-	-	TGTGCCAGCAGCTTGGATGCCCTAGCAGTAGCTAGCACAGATACGCAGTATTTT	CASSLDALAVASTDTQYF
13	TRBV30	TRBJ1-1	-	-	TGTGCCTGGAGGAACGGGGGGAACACTGAAGCTTTCTTT	CAWRNGGNTEAFF
14	TRBV6-5	TRBJ1-2	-	-	TGTGCCAGCAGTTACCAAGGAGGCGACTATGGCTACACCTTC	CASSYQGGDYGYTF
19	TRBV21-1	TRBJ2-4	-	-	TGTGCCAGCATATTTACGAAGGGCGGGGGCCGACTAGCCAAAAACATTCAGTACTTC	CASIFTKGGGRLAKNIQYF
15	TRBV5-4	TRBJ1-4	-	-	TGTGCCAGCAGCTTGGCCGGGATCTCTAATGAAAAACTGTTTTTT	CASSLAGISNEKLFF
13	TRBV12-3/TRBV12-4	TRBJ2-7	-	-	TGTGCCAGCAGCCGCGACAGCTACTACGAGCAGTACTTC	CASSRDSYYEQYF